This TCR beta chain was sequenced for a study of T cells after posttransplantation cyclophosphamide. Study-wide results and caveats: TRB clonality was highly associated with recipient CMV seropositivity and reactivation.

The V gene lost 5 bases and the J gene lost 7 bases, with 18 bases spanning the gap. The germline V gene has CDR1 MNHEY and CDR2 SVGAGI. The CDR3 sequence is 14 residues long. This clone was counted at least ten times. The antigen is undetermined. Treatment was busulfan-fludarabine conditioning, a marrow graft, and cyclophosphamide on days +3 and +4. Using immunoSEQ multiplex PCR, the repertoire was profiled, and TCRdb retains in-frame clones only, with some absent. The specimen has 7,000 to 9,000 clones, none found just once. This TCR came from a male patient under 35 who received an allogeneic stem cell transplant from an unrelated donor, was CMV-positive, and had acute and chronic GVHD. The graft donor may have given rise to some T cells. This chain links TRBV6-5 with TRBJ2-7, with D possibly being TRBD1 (6 bases). Sequenced material: PBMCs, taken after allogeneic stem cell transplant with posttransplant cyclophosphamide. The CDR3 region has the DNA TGTGCCAGCAGTCGTCGACAGGTCCCTGGGGAGCAGTACGTC. This translates into CASSRRQVPGEQYV.